This passage covers 28 T cell receptor beta chains from one sample sequenced in a study of blood T cell repertoires in COVID-19. TCRdb's copy holds only in-frame clones and misses some; the assay was immunoSEQ multiplex PCR. The sample shows 150,000 to 200,000 clones, more than 70% of them seen only once. Material for sequencing was PBMCs or T cells enriched from blood (not recorded which). Every receptor here comes from a man aged 60 to 69 who had recovered from COVID-19.

This chain uses TRBV30 with TRBJ2-5, with TRBD1 as a possible D gene (5 bases). Trimming cost V 2 bases and J 3 bases, with 10 bases left between them. This CDR3 is 13 amino acids long. Germline CDR1 is GTSNPN and CDR2 is SVGIG (reference sequence). The DNA for the CDR3 is TGTGCCTGGAGTCTGGGGCAGGAAGAGACCCAGTACTTC. Residues: CAWSLGQEETQYF.

The chain combines TRBV9 with TRBJ1-2, with D hard to call. The V gene's germline CDR1 is SGDLS and CDR2 YYNGEE. The CDR3 loop spans 14 amino acids. The germline V and J ends were trimmed by 0 bases and 4 bases, with 10 bases remaining between them. The CDR3: CASSVGPGIYGYTF. DNA for the CDR3: TGTGCCAGCAGCGTAGGTCCAGGTATCTATGGCTACACCTTC.

This chain uses TRBV20-1 with TRBJ1-4; D uncertain. The V and J ends lost 3 bases and 8 bases respectively, with 10 bases between them. CDR1 is DFQATT and CDR2 is SNEGSKA in the germline V gene (reference sequence). The CDR3 is made up of 12 amino acids. CDR3 nucleotides: TGCAGTGCTAGTCCGGTGGGCGAAAAACTGTTTTTT. This gives the protein CSASPVGEKLFF.

This sequence joins TRBV7-2 and TRBJ2-3, with D possibly matching TRBD2 (5 bases). Trimming left V 5 bases short and J 0 bases short, with 12 bases between. Germline-derived CDR1 and CDR2 are SGHTA and FQGNSA. This CDR3 region has 15 residues. The CDR3 spells CASSLASGSTDTQYF. DNA of the CDR3: TGTGCCAGCAGCCTGGCGTCGGGGAGCACAGATACGCAGTATTTT.

V and J are TRBV5-1 and TRBJ2-7, with D maybe TRBD1 (6 bases). V was cut by 4 bases and J by 0 bases, with 11 bases left in between. The germline V gene encodes CDR1 SGHRS and CDR2 YFSETQ. This CDR3 spans 14 amino acids. The chain's CDR3 is CASSVTGLSYEQYF. The CDR3 bases are TGCGCCAGCAGCGTTACAGGGCTCTCCTACGAGCAGTACTTC.

This rearrangement joins TRBV7-8 to TRBJ2-3, with 9 bases fitting TRBD2. The CDR3 runs to 18 residues. In germline, CDR1 is SGHVS, CDR2 FQNEAQ. With V trimmed by 1 base and J by 5 bases, 13 bases remained unmatched. The CDR3 region is CASSLESLAGNPKDTQYF. CDR3 bases: TGTGCCAGCAGCTTAGAGAGCCTAGCGGGGAACCCCAAAGATACGCAGTATTTT. Variable domain in full (rest from reference TRBV7-8 and TRBJ2-3): GAGVSQSPRYKVAKRGQDVALRCDPISGHVSLFWYQQALGQGPEFLTYFQNEAQLDKSGLPSDRFFAERPEGSVSTLKIQRTQQEDSAVYLCASSLESLAGNPKDTQYFGPGTRLTVL.

The rearrangement links TRBV11-3 to TRBJ2-3, with 7 bases fitting TRBD1. The CDR3 is 14 residues long. Germline values: CDR1 SGHNT, CDR2 YENEEA. V shed 5 bases and J 7 bases; nucleotides not matched to a gene: 9. CDR3 in DNA: TGTGCCAGCAGCCCCGCCAGGGGGTCGAATACGCAGTATTTT. Amino acids: CASSPARGSNTQYF. Complete variable domain (other parts from reference TRBV11-3 and TRBJ2-3): EAGVVQSPRYKIIEKKQPVAFWCNPISGHNTLYWYLQNLGQGPELLIRYENEEAVDDSQLPKDRFSAERLKGVDSTLKIQPAELGDSAVYLCASSPARGSNTQYFGPGTRLTVL.

CDR3 DNA sequence: TGTGCCAGCAGCTTGGGGAGCCCAGACAATGAGCAGTTCTTC. Translation gives CASSLGSPDNEQFF. This rearrangement joins TRBV5-4 to TRBJ2-1; no clear D gene. The CDR3 extends over 14 amino acids. CDR1 is SGHNT and CDR2 is YYREEE in the germline V gene (reference sequence). Trimming left V 0 bases short and J 5 bases short, with 9 bases between.

The rearrangement links TRBV5-8 to TRBJ1-6; D uncertain. Germline CDR1 reads SGHTS; CDR2 reads YDEGEE. The CDR3 spans 15 residues. Trimming stripped 2 bases from V and 7 bases from J, with 13 bases between. CDR3 coding DNA: TGTGCCAGCAGCTTAGAACAGCTTCAAAATTCACCCCTCCACTTT. Protein: CASSLEQLQNSPLHF.

The CDR3: CASRTGTVSVDTF. DNA for the CDR3: TGTGCCAGCAGAACCGGGACAGTGAGTGTAGACACCTTC. This chain joins TRBV28 and TRBJ1-2; TRBD1 matches at 7 bases. V was pared by 6 bases and J by 12 bases, with 13 bases of the junction left unmatched. Germline CDR1 reads MDHEN; CDR2 reads SYDVKM. The length of the CDR3 is 13 residues.

The genes are TRBV28 and TRBJ2-1; 12 bases fit TRBD2. Per germline, CDR1 MDHEN and CDR2 SYDVKM. CDR3 length: 18 amino acids. V trimming: 5 bases; J trimming: 1 base; junction bases outside the gene matches: 9. The CDR3 here is CASSPQTSGGPSYNEQFF. In DNA, the CDR3 is TGTGCCAGCAGTCCCCAGACTAGCGGGGGCCCTTCCTACAATGAGCAGTTCTTC.

The chain is built from TRBV5-4 and TRBJ2-6; D gene ambiguous. The CDR3 runs to 16 residues. The germline V gene has CDR1 SGHNT and CDR2 YYREEE (reference sequence). V lost 4 bases and J 0 bases, leaving 11 bases between the germline ends. This CDR3 is CASSNRVLSGANVLTF. The CDR3 nucleotides read TGTGCCAGCAGCAACCGGGTTCTCTCTGGGGCCAACGTCCTGACTTTC. The variable domain in full, completed from reference TRBV5-4 and TRBJ2-6, reads ETGVTQSPTHLIKTRGQQVTLRCSSQSGHNTVSWYQQALGQGPQFIFQYYREEENGRGNFPPRFSGLQFPNYSSELNVNALELDDSALYLCASSNRVLSGANVLTFGAGSRLTVL.

The rearrangement joins TRBV3-1 (or the pseudogene TRBV3-2) to TRBJ1-4, with 10 bases matching TRBD1. The CDR3 loop spans 15 amino acids. J was trimmed by 7 bases and V by 3 bases; bases with no gene match: 5. The germline V gene has CDR1 LGHDT and CDR2 YNNKEL (reference sequence). The DNA of the CDR3 is TGTGCCAGCAGCCAGAGTAGACAGGGGGCTGAAAAACTGTTTTTT. Amino acids: CASSQSRQGAEKLFF.

V is TRBV2 and J is TRBJ2-7; 7 nucleotides align to TRBD1. The germline V gene encodes CDR1 SNHLY and CDR2 FYNNEI. The CDR3 is 14 amino acids. Trimming took 6 bases from V and 4 from J; bases not matched to a gene: 9. The CDR3 here is CASSDRVPGYEQYF. CDR3 sequence (DNA): TGTGCCAGCAGCGACAGGGTCCCAGGTTACGAGCAGTACTTC.

This chain joins TRBV28 and TRBJ2-7; perhaps TRBD2 as D (6 bases). Trimming stripped 3 bases from V and 7 bases from J, with 19 bases between. CDR1 MDHEN and CDR2 SYDVKM come from the germline V gene. This CDR3 has 15 amino acids. CDR3 sequence (DNA): TGTGCCAGCAGTTTGGATATGGGCGGAGGGCGGGAGCAGTACTTC. Protein sequence: CASSLDMGGGREQYF.

The V and J genes are TRBV6-5 and TRBJ1-4; D is undetermined. Between the trimmed V and J ends, which lost 7 bases and 0 bases, there was a span of 12 bases. Germline V gives CDR1 MNHEY, CDR2 SVGAGI. CDR3 size: 15 residues. CDR3 amino acids: CASIISVATNEKLFF. DNA of the CDR3: TGTGCCAGCATTATCTCAGTTGCAACTAATGAAAAACTGTTTTTT.

The chain is built from TRBV29-1 and TRBJ2-1, with 8 bases lining up with TRBD2. The germline V gene has CDR1 SQVTM and CDR2 ANQGSEA. J gave up 0 bases and V 6 bases, and 7 bases lay outside the gene matches. The CDR3 runs 15 residues. In nucleotides, the CDR3 is TGCAGCGTCGAACCGAGCGGGAGCTCCTACAATGAGCAGTTCTTC. Its protein is CSVEPSGSSYNEQFF.

The J gene is TRBJ2-5, the V gene TRBV2; D not resolved. Trimming removed 5 bases from V and 2 bases from J, with 9 bases in between. The CDR3 contains 13 residues. CDR1 is SNHLY and CDR2 is FYNNEI in the germline V gene. CDR3 protein: CASSRGVQETQYF. The CDR3, as DNA: TGTGCCAGCAGTAGAGGAGTACAAGAGACCCAGTACTTC.

The chain employs TRBV28 and TRBJ1-4; no clear D. The CDR3 totals 14 residues. V was shortened by 3 bases and J by 0 bases, with 5 bases between the two germline ends. The germline V gene encodes CDR1 MDHEN and CDR2 SYDVKM. In DNA form, the CDR3 reads TGTGCCAGCAGTTTTCCTGCAACTAATGAAAAACTGTTTTTT. This codes for CASSFPATNEKLFF. The full variable domain, rest sourced from reference TRBV28 and TRBJ1-4, is DVKVTQSSRYLVKRTGEKVFLECVQDMDHENMFWYRQDPGLGLRLIYFSYDVKMKEKGDIPEGYSVSREKKERFSLILESASTNQTSMYLCASSFPATNEKLFFGSGTQLSVL.

The chain couples TRBV25-1 to TRBJ1-2; 10 bases are shared with TRBD1. Unmatched junction bases numbered 8, after V lost 4 bases and J lost 9 bases. This CDR3 region has 14 residues. The germline gives CDR1 MGHDK, CDR2 SYGVNS. CDR3 in amino acids: CASSGTTGGKRYTF. CDR3 sequence (DNA): TGTGCCAGCAGTGGGACGACAGGGGGCAAGCGCTACACCTTC.

The V call is TRBV7-2, the J call TRBJ2-5, with no clear D. The V and J ends lost 3 bases and 2 bases respectively, with 7 bases between them. Looked up from germline, CDR1 is SGHTA and CDR2 is FQGNSA. The CDR3 spans 13 residues. CDR3 bases: TGTGCCAGCAGCTTCGTCTTTCAAGAGACCCAGTACTTC. Its translation: CASSFVFQETQYF.

This clone was counted a few times. The chain has TRBV7-2 and TRBJ2-3; the D is unclear. This CDR3 spans 12 amino acids. The germline CDR1 and CDR2 sequences are SGHTA and FQGNSA. V lost 5 bases and J 2 bases, leaving 5 bases between the germline ends. CDR3 bases: TGTGCCAGCAGCGCCTACACAGATACGCAGTATTTT. It translates to CASSAYTDTQYF.

The chain links TRBV19 to TRBJ2-7; 7 bases agree with TRBD1. This CDR3 contains 15 residues. The V segment lost 6 bases and the J segment 0 bases; nucleotides outside the gene matches: 8. Germline lookup yields CDR1 LNHDA and CDR2 SQIVND (reference sequence). The CDR3 nucleotides are TGTGCCAGTAGCTTGCAAGGACAGGCCTCCTACGAGCAGTACTTC. This translates into CASSLQGQASYEQYF.

In DNA form, the CDR3 reads TGTGCCAGCACCGCCGGGACTGGGAATTCACCCCTCCACTTT. Protein: CASTAGTGNSPLHF. The V call is TRBV27, the J call TRBJ1-6, with D possibly being TRBD1 (5 bases). The germline V gene encodes CDR1 MNHEY and CDR2 SMNVEV (reference sequence). The CDR3 has 14 residues. Trimming left V 7 bases short and J 7 bases short, with 14 bases between.

The gene calls are TRBV10-3 and TRBJ2-5; D is perhaps TRBD2 (6 bases). Between the trimmed V and J ends, which lost 4 bases and 4 bases, there was a span of 13 bases. This CDR3 contains 14 residues. Germline V gene data show CDR1 as ENHRY and CDR2 as SYGVKD. CDR3 in DNA: TGTGCCATCAGTGTAAAGACTAGTAGAGAGACCCAGTACTTC. Translation: CAISVKTSRETQYF.

This clone came up once. The chain employs TRBV12-3 or TRBV12-4 and TRBJ1-1; D gene unclear. This CDR3 is 12 amino acids long. The ends were cut back, 7 bases at V and 3 bases at J, with 9 bases in the middle. Here the CDR3 DNA reads TGTGCCAGCAAGGCGGGGTACACTGAAGCTTTCTTT. As protein: CASKAGYTEAFF.

J is TRBJ1-1 and V is TRBV4-1; D unclear. This CDR3 comprises 14 residues. V was cut by 1 base and J by 0 bases, with 6 bases left in between. Germline values: CDR1 MGHRA, CDR2 YSYEKL. CDR3 nucleotide sequence: TGCGCCAGCAGCCAAGTGATAGTGAACACTGAAGCTTTCTTT. Protein sequence: CASSQVIVNTEAFF.

V gene TRBV5-1 combines with J gene TRBJ2-1; D might be TRBD1 (5 bases). The CDR3 is 16 amino acids. V was pared by 4 bases and J by 1 base, with 15 bases between. The germline V gene has CDR1 SGHRS and CDR2 YFSETQ. The CDR3 nucleotides are TGCGCCAGCAGCGCTGTAGGGGCACAATCCTACAATGAGCAGTTCTTC. Translating it yields CASSAVGAQSYNEQFF.